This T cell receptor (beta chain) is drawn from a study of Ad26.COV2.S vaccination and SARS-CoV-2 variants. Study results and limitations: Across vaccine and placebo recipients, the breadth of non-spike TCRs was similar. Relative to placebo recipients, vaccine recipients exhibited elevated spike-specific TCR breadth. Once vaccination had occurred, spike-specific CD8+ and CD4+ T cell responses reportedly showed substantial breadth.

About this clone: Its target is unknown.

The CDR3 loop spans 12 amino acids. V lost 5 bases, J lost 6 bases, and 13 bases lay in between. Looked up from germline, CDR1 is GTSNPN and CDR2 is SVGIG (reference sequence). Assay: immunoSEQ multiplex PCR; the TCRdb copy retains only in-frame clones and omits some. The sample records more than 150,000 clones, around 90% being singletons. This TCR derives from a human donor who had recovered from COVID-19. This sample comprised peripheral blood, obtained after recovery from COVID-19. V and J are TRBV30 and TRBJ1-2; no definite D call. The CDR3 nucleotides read TGTGCCTGGGACTATGGGATGGATGGCTACACCTTC. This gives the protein CAWDYGMDGYTF.